These 20 T cell receptor beta chains originate from one sample sequenced in a study of cytomegalovirus exposure and HLA in healthy donors. PCR involved 60 Vbeta and 13 Jbeta primers. Assay: immunoSEQ multiplex PCR; the TCRdb copy retains only in-frame clones and omits some. The table has tens of thousands of clones, about 70% seen once; the top ten hold about 7%. Sequenced sample: PBMCs. The source is a man in his thirties or forties in good health and CMV-seronegative.

J is TRBJ2-7 and V is TRBV10-3, with TRBD2 identical over 13 bases. The junction had 14 bases not matched to a gene; V was cut back by 3 bases and J by 6 bases. CDR3 length equals 18 residues. Germline V lookup: CDR1 ENHRY, CDR2 SYGVKD. The DNA for the CDR3 is TGTGCCATCAGTGACCTCAAGGGCACTAGCGGGGGGGCGCGCGAGCAGTACTTC. Its translation: CAISDLKGTSGGAREQYF.

For the CDR3, the DNA is TGTGCCAGCAGTCCCCTGCCTACGGACAATGAGCAGTTCTTC. Amino acids: CASSPLPTDNEQFF. The rearrangement links TRBV28 to TRBJ2-1; D call uncertain. Between the trimmed V and J ends, which lost 5 bases and 5 bases, there was a span of 13 bases. CDR1 is MDHEN, CDR2 SYDVKM, per germline. The CDR3 is 14 amino acids.

This clone was picked up a small number of times. This rearrangement joins TRBV19 to TRBJ1-2, with D possibly being TRBD1 (5 bases). CDR3 size: 15 residues. From germline, CDR1 is LNHDA and CDR2 SQIVND (reference sequence). V was cut by 4 bases and J by 1 base, with 13 bases left in between. CDR3 DNA sequence: TGTGCCAGTAGTACCCCCCGCCAGGGTAACTATGGCTACACCTTC. It codes for CASSTPRQGNYGYTF. The whole variable domain, remainder taken from reference TRBV19 and TRBJ1-2, is DGGITQSPKYLFRKEGQNVTLSCEQNLNHDAMYWYRQDPGQGLRLIYYSQIVNDFQKGDIAEGYSVSREKKESFPLTVTSAQKNPTAFYLCASSTPRQGNYGYTFGSGTRLTVV.

This clone was observed a handful of times. The J gene is TRBJ2-3, the V gene TRBV6-1; D is possibly TRBD2 (6 bases). The CDR3 totals 15 residues. CDR1 is MNHNS, CDR2 SASEGT, per germline. V lost 4 bases to trimming and J lost 3 bases, with 14 bases between them. CDR3 amino acids: CASSGWASETDTQYF. CDR3 DNA: TGTGCCAGCAGTGGGTGGGCTAGCGAGACAGATACGCAGTATTTT.

The gene calls are TRBV7-9 and TRBJ2-7; 7 positions match TRBD1. Germline trimming cut 5 bases from V and 3 bases from J; bases unmatched to any gene: 7. Germline V gene sequence: CDR1 SEHNR, CDR2 FQNEAQ (reference sequence). This CDR3 is 14 amino acids long. In DNA form, the CDR3 reads TGTGCCAGCAGCGGAAGGGACAGACTCTACGAGCAGTACTTC. It is translated as CASSGRDRLYEQYF.

The chain uses TRBV4-1 and TRBJ1-1; 8 positions match TRBD1. V was pared by 4 bases and J by 1 base, with 5 bases of the junction left unmatched. CDR3 size: 15 residues. The germline gives CDR1 MGHRA, CDR2 YSYEKL. CDR3 DNA: TGCGCCAGCAGCCGCCCCGGGACAGGGAACACTGAAGCTTTCTTT. Translated: CASSRPGTGNTEAFF.

The J gene is TRBJ1-6, the V gene TRBV25-1, with a weak D call TRBD1 (6 bases). This CDR3 spans 14 amino acids. With 5 bases removed from V and 8 bases from J, the gap between germline ends came to 13 bases. CDR1 and CDR2 (germline): MGHDK, SYGVNS. This CDR3 reads CASSRHRDHSPLHF. The CDR3 DNA follows: TGTGCCAGCAGTCGGCACAGGGATCATTCACCCCTCCACTTT.

The rearrangement uses TRBV5-1 and TRBJ2-7, with 8 bases fitting TRBD1. Germline-derived CDR1 and CDR2 are SGHRS and YFSETQ. Germline trimming cut 3 bases from V and 5 bases from J; bases unmatched to any gene: 13. The CDR3 is made up of 16 amino acids. The CDR3 loop reads CASSSSRTGLRNEQYF. In DNA, the CDR3 is TGCGCCAGCAGCTCAAGCCGGACAGGGCTTCGGAACGAGCAGTACTTC. Full variable domain (missing parts from reference TRBV5-1 and TRBJ2-7): KAGVTQTPRYLIKTRGQQVTLSCSPISGHRSVSWYQQTPGQGLQFLFEYFSETQRNKGNFPGRFSGRQFSNSRSEMNVSTLELGDSALYLCASSSSRTGLRNEQYFGPGTRLTVT.

The chain links TRBV5-4 to TRBJ2-1; 12 positions agree with TRBD2. The trim removed 2 bases at V and 8 bases at J, leaving 5 bases unmatched. Germline V gene lookup returns CDR1 SGHNT and CDR2 YYREEE (reference sequence). The length of the CDR3 is 15 residues. The CDR3 loop reads CASSFRGLAGDEQFF. CDR3 in DNA: TGTGCCAGCAGCTTTCGGGGACTAGCGGGCGATGAGCAGTTCTTC.

This clone was observed a single time. The chain has TRBV6-1 and TRBJ2-2, with 7 bases matching TRBD2. The CDR3 is 14 residues long. Losses at the gene ends were 6 bases for V and 3 bases for J; bases not matched to a gene: 4. In germline, CDR1 is MNHNS, CDR2 SASEGT. The CDR3 DNA reads TGTGCCAGCAGAGGCGGGAGATACACCGGGGAGCTGTTTTTT. This encodes CASRGGRYTGELFF.

The gene calls are TRBV28 and TRBJ2-5; the D gene is possibly TRBD2 (6 bases). V lost 8 bases and J lost 5, with 18 bases in between. Germline assignment: CDR1 MDHEN and CDR2 SYDVKM. CDR3 size: 14 residues. The CDR3 is CASHKGGNRETQYF. Here the CDR3 DNA reads TGTGCCAGCCATAAAGGCGGGAATAGGGAGACCCAGTACTTC.

V and J are TRBV28 and TRBJ2-7; 8 bases align to TRBD2. The CDR3 is 15 residues long. In germline, CDR1 is MDHEN, CDR2 SYDVKM. V trimming: 6 bases; J trimming: 3 bases; junction bases outside the gene matches: 10. In DNA, the CDR3 is TGTGCCAGCAGCCAGCGGGGGACCCCGAGCTACGAGCAGTACTTC. This gives the protein CASSQRGTPSYEQYF.

This chain connects TRBV19 to TRBJ2-7; possible D gene TRBD2, 5 bases. The germline CDR1 and CDR2 sequences are LNHDA and SQIVND (reference sequence). V was clipped by 9 bases and J by 2 bases, with 14 bases between them. There are 13 residues in the CDR3. Here the CDR3 reads CASGLTVTYEQYF. The CDR3 DNA reads as TGTGCCAGCGGACTCACTGTTACCTACGAGCAGTACTTC.

The sample holds a few counts of this clone. J is TRBJ2-3 and V is TRBV15; D is possibly TRBD2 (6 bases). The germline V gene has CDR1 LNHNV and CDR2 YYDKDF (reference sequence). The V end was cut by 1 base, the J end by 4 bases, with 9 bases between. This CDR3 comprises 14 residues. The CDR3 DNA sequence: TGTGCCACCAGCAGAGCGGGAGTATCAGATACGCAGTATTTT. Translating it yields CATSRAGVSDTQYF.

The V gene is TRBV7-2, the J gene TRBJ2-7, with 8 bases identical to TRBD1. There are 16 residues in the CDR3. Germline values: CDR1 SGHTA, CDR2 FQGNSA. Unmatched junction bases numbered 9, after V lost 1 base and J lost 4 bases. CDR3 sequence reads: CASSLGPFQGAYEQYF. As DNA, the CDR3 is TGTGCCAGCAGCTTAGGTCCTTTCCAGGGGGCGTACGAGCAGTACTTC.

The chain joins TRBV7-8 to TRBJ2-5; D ambiguous. The CDR3 totals 11 residues. Germline values: CDR1 SGHVS, CDR2 FQNEAQ. V was cut by 3 bases and J by 5 bases, with 4 bases left in between. The CDR3 DNA reads TGTGCCAGCAGCTTCGGGGAGACCCAGTACTTC. Protein: CASSFGETQYF.

J is TRBJ2-7 and V is TRBV25-1; D might be TRBD1 (6 bases). Germline CDR1 MGHDK, CDR2 SYGVNS. Trimming took 6 bases from V and 2 from J, leaving 8 bases between them. The CDR3 is 12 amino acids. This CDR3 reads CASRDSTYEQYF. The CDR3, as DNA: TGTGCCAGCAGGGACAGTACCTACGAGCAGTACTTC.

This clone was recorded once. This rearrangement joins TRBV4-1 to TRBJ1-6; D perhaps matches TRBD1 (6 bases). CDR3 length equals 16 residues. Germline V CDR1 and CDR2: MGHRA, YSYEKL. V lost 7 bases and J 8 bases, leaving 21 bases between the germline ends. The CDR3 region has the DNA TGCGCCAGCACTAAAGGGGGGGCTGGCGGATATTCACCCCTCCACTTT. This gives the protein CASTKGGAGGYSPLHF.

This clone appeared a few times. The chain is built from TRBV4-3 and TRBJ2-5; 10 bases are a match to TRBD2. Germline V gives CDR1 LGHNA, CDR2 YSLEER. The V gene end was trimmed by 0 bases and the J gene end by 7 bases; junction bases not matched to a gene: 8. This CDR3 has 16 amino acids. CDR3 DNA sequence: TGCGCCAGCAGCCAAGATAGCAGCGGGGGGGCCTTGACCCAGTACTTC. This codes for CASSQDSSGGALTQYF.

This clone was picked up a small number of times. V gene TRBV5-5 combines with J gene TRBJ1-1; a possible D gene is TRBD1 (5 bases). CDR1 SGHKS and CDR2 YYEKEE come from the germline V gene (reference sequence). This CDR3 contains 16 residues. V lost 4 bases and J lost 4, with 20 bases in between. The CDR3 reads CASSRGVGEGSTEAFF. CDR3 DNA sequence: TGTGCCAGCAGCCGCGGTGTGGGGGAGGGGTCCACTGAAGCTTTCTTT.